The 29 T cell receptor beta chains given below trace back to one sample, sequenced in a study of T cell changes during pregnancy in multiple sclerosis. Data came from immunoSEQ multiplex PCR; TCRdb stores just in-frame clones and leaves some out. Seen here are about 79,000 clones, 85% to 95% observed once, and the top ten hold around 0.75%. Sample: peripheral blood, taken in the second trimester of pregnancy. The receptors shown here come from a female donor in good health, enrolled as a control in a pregnancy study.

The chain carries TRBV19 and TRBJ1-2; perhaps TRBD1 as D (6 bases). Germline V gene lookup returns CDR1 LNHDA and CDR2 SQIVND (reference sequence). The germline V and J ends were trimmed by 9 bases and 4 bases, with 18 bases remaining between them. The CDR3 totals 14 residues. The CDR3, as DNA: TGTGCCAGCCATGGGGGGGCCTCTCCCTATGGCTACACCTTC. The encoded protein is CASHGGASPYGYTF.

The gene calls are TRBV6-5 and TRBJ1-6; D might be TRBD1 (5 bases). The germline gives CDR1 MNHEY, CDR2 SVGAGI. This CDR3 has 13 amino acids. Trimming removed 2 bases at V and 7 bases at J, with 6 bases between. The CDR3 DNA reads as TGTGCCAGCAGTTACGGGGCAAATTCACCCCTCCACTTT. Amino acids: CASSYGANSPLHF.

V gene TRBV5-1 combines with J gene TRBJ2-1; 8 bases map to TRBD1. The length of the CDR3 is 13 residues. Germline V gene sequence: CDR1 SGHRS, CDR2 YFSETQ. Trimming took 0 bases from V and 7 from J; bases not matched to a gene: 0. The CDR3 region has the DNA TGCGCCAGCAGCTTGGACAGGGGGAATGAGCAGTTCTTC. As protein: CASSLDRGNEQFF.

The chain carries TRBV27 and TRBJ2-4; D possibly corresponds to TRBD1 (6 bases). Germline values: CDR1 MNHEY, CDR2 SMNVEV (reference sequence). The CDR3 runs to 16 residues. V lost 5 bases and J lost 1, with 15 bases in between. The CDR3 nucleotides are TGTGCCAGCAGTGCCGGGACACTTGGGGCCAAAAACATTCAGTACTTC. Its translation is CASSAGTLGAKNIQYF.

J is TRBJ1-1 and V is TRBV18, with D possibly being TRBD1 (6 bases). The germline V gene has CDR1 KGHSH and CDR2 LQKENI. The CDR3 loop spans 14 amino acids. The V and J ends lost 2 bases and 3 bases respectively, with 10 bases between them. The CDR3 bases are TGTGCCAGCTCACCAGTCGAGGGGGACACTGAAGCTTTCTTT. It specifies CASSPVEGDTEAFF.

The rearrangement joins TRBV2 to TRBJ1-1, with 10 positions matching TRBD1. Germline V gene data show CDR1 as SNHLY and CDR2 as FYNNEI. With V trimmed by 7 bases and J by 6 bases, 5 bases remained unmatched. The CDR3 runs 13 residues. The CDR3 DNA follows: TGTGCCAGCAACCGGGACAGGGGCTCTGAAGCTTTCTTT. Amino acid sequence: CASNRDRGSEAFF.

J is TRBJ1-2 and V is TRBV2, with a tentative D call TRBD1 (5 bases). The CDR3 covers 11 residues. The V gene lost 11 bases and the J gene lost 5 bases, with 12 bases spanning the gap. The germline V gene encodes CDR1 SNHLY and CDR2 FYNNEI. CDR3 loop: CAAPGKYGYTF. The CDR3 nucleotides are TGTGCCGCACCAGGGAAGTATGGCTACACCTTC.

This rearrangement joins TRBV4-2 to TRBJ1-5; no clear D. Germline-derived CDR1 and CDR2 are LGHNA and YNFKEQ. Trimming took 4 bases from V and 6 from J, leaving 10 bases between them. The CDR3 runs to 13 residues. CDR3 nucleotides: TGTGCCAGCAGCCCTTGGGAGAGTCAGCCCCAGCATTTT. This gives the protein CASSPWESQPQHF.

The chain employs TRBV30 and TRBJ2-5, with TRBD1 identical over 10 bases. TRBJ2-7 matches the DNA end more closely, so the J call is doubtful. Germline V lookup: CDR1 GTSNPN, CDR2 SVGIG (reference sequence). This CDR3 contains 14 residues. The CDR3 region has the DNA TGTGCCTGGAGCCCGGGACAGGGGCCCTACGAGCAGTACTTC. Residues: CAWSPGQGPYEQYF.

The rearrangement links TRBV6-1 to TRBJ1-2; D is perhaps TRBD1 (6 bases). CDR1 MNHNS and CDR2 SASEGT come from the germline V gene. The CDR3 is made up of 13 amino acids. V gave up 6 bases and J gave up 4 bases, with 12 bases separating them. The CDR3 region is CASSAGQIYGYTF. CDR3 DNA sequence: TGTGCCAGCAGCGCAGGACAGATCTATGGCTACACCTTC.

This rearrangement joins TRBV6-4 to TRBJ2-1, with TRBD2 matching 7 bases. Looked up from germline, CDR1 is MRHNA and CDR2 is SNTAGT. V trimming: 8 bases; J trimming: 2 bases; junction bases outside the gene matches: 12. CDR3 length: 16 residues. The CDR3 sequence: CASSLMGRGAYNEQFF. In nucleotides, the CDR3 is TGTGCCAGCTCGCTTATGGGGAGGGGCGCCTACAATGAGCAGTTCTTC.

V usage is TRBV19 and J usage is TRBJ1-5, with 10 bases fitting TRBD1. Germline trimming cut 6 bases from V and 6 bases from J; bases unmatched to any gene: 11. The CDR3 runs 16 residues. From germline, CDR1 is LNHDA and CDR2 SQIVND (reference sequence). CDR3 sequence reads: CASSKTGGNGFQPQHF. The CDR3 nucleotides read TGTGCCAGTAGCAAGACAGGGGGCAATGGCTTTCAGCCCCAGCATTTT.

The rearrangement joins TRBV5-4 to TRBJ2-7; 8 bases line up with TRBD2. CDR3 length equals 16 residues. J was trimmed by 0 bases and V by 2 bases; bases with no gene match: 7. Per germline, CDR1 SGHNT and CDR2 YYREEE (reference sequence). DNA of the CDR3: TGTGCCAGCAGCTTTTATCTAGCGGGTAACTCCTACGAGCAGTACTTC. It yields the protein CASSFYLAGNSYEQYF.

This chain joins TRBV7-9 and TRBJ2-3; 8 bases are shared with TRBD1. The J segment lost 5 bases and the V segment lost 8 bases, leaving 12 bases of the junction unmatched. Germline lookup yields CDR1 SEHNR and CDR2 FQNEAQ (reference sequence). The CDR3 is 15 amino acids. The CDR3: CASLRGQGAGDTQYF. CDR3 DNA sequence: TGTGCCAGCCTCAGGGGGCAGGGGGCCGGAGATACGCAGTATTTT.

The chain links TRBV6-5 to TRBJ2-1, with D perhaps matching TRBD2 (7 bases). This CDR3 has 15 amino acids. CDR1 and CDR2 (germline): MNHEY, SVGAGI. The V and J ends lost 8 bases and 9 bases respectively, with 23 bases between them. The chain's CDR3 is CASHRGGTILAEQFF. CDR3 DNA sequence: TGTGCCAGCCATAGGGGGGGGACTATACTCGCTGAGCAGTTCTTC.

The chain combines TRBV6-6 with TRBJ1-4; 7 bases line up with TRBD1. Trimming took 2 bases from V and 5 from J; bases not matched to a gene: 2. Germline V lookup: CDR1 MNHNY, CDR2 SVGAGI (reference sequence). This CDR3 is 14 amino acids long. In DNA, the CDR3 is TGTGCCAGCAGTTACCCGGGACAGAATGAAAAACTGTTTTTT. Its translation is CASSYPGQNEKLFF.

Only a few counts were recorded for this clone. V usage is TRBV13 and J usage is TRBJ2-1; D might be TRBD1 (5 bases). The CDR3 is made up of 17 amino acids. Germline CDR1 PRHDT, CDR2 FYEKMQ (reference sequence). V was cut by 3 bases and J by 0 bases, with 15 bases left in between. The CDR3 region has the DNA TGTGCCAGCAGCTTGTTCGCGGACATTAGCTCCTACAATGAGCAGTTCTTC. This gives the protein CASSLFADISSYNEQFF.

The chain has TRBV19 and TRBJ1-1; the D gene is possibly TRBD1 (6 bases). The germline gives CDR1 LNHDA, CDR2 SQIVND (reference sequence). The CDR3 is 14 amino acids. V was shortened by 3 bases and J by 2 bases, with 10 bases between the two germline ends. In DNA, the CDR3 is TGTGCCAGTAGTATCCGGGACACAAACACTGAAGCTTTCTTT. It codes for CASSIRDTNTEAFF.

V usage is TRBV7-2 and J usage is TRBJ2-7; 7 positions agree with TRBD1. Looked up from germline, CDR1 is SGHTA and CDR2 is FQGNSA. This CDR3 has 13 amino acids. V was clipped by 5 bases and J by 6 bases; unmatched bases: 7. The CDR3 bases are TGTGCCAGCAGCGCCGACAGGGTGGGCGAGCAGTACTTC. Translation: CASSADRVGEQYF. The whole variable domain, filled in from reference TRBV7-2 and TRBJ2-7, reads GAGVSQSPSNKVTEKGKDVELRCDPISGHTALYWYRQSLGQGLEFLIYFQGNSAPDKSGLPSDRFSAERTGGSVSTLTIQRTQQEDSAVYLCASSADRVGEQYFGPGTRLTVT.

The chain joins TRBV5-5 to TRBJ2-7; 7 positions match TRBD1. After removal of 4 bases from V and 1 base from J, the junction contained 5 bases not matched to a gene. The CDR3 sequence is 14 residues long. CDR1 is SGHKS and CDR2 is YYEKEE in the germline V gene (reference sequence). Here the CDR3 reads CASSQQGYSYEQYF. The DNA for the CDR3 is TGTGCCAGCAGCCAACAGGGGTATTCCTACGAGCAGTACTTC.

About this clone: A read error may account for a junction end that differs from germline. The CDR3 DNA is TGTGCCAGCAGTGGCGGGCCCCGGGGTAGAGAAAACTTC. Its protein is CASSGGPRGRENF. The J gene is TRBJ2-7, the V gene TRBV2; D may be TRBD2 (5 bases). The germline V gene has CDR1 SNHLY and CDR2 FYNNEI. This CDR3 has 13 residues.

J is TRBJ2-2 and V is TRBV4-3; TRBD1 matches 7 bases. The CDR3 consists of 15 residues. V shed 1 base, J shed 5 bases, and the junction held 4 bases outside the gene matches. Germline V gives CDR1 LGHNA, CDR2 YSLEER. CDR3 sequence reads: CASSQVNRGTGELFF. CDR3 DNA: TGCGCCAGCAGCCAAGTCAACAGGGGTACCGGGGAGCTGTTTTTT.

The chain recombines TRBV30 with TRBJ1-5; no clear D. The V end was cut by 0 bases, the J end by 6 bases, with 9 bases between. CDR3 length equals 13 residues. Germline V lookup: CDR1 GTSNPN, CDR2 SVGIG (reference sequence). The CDR3 coding sequence is TGTGCCTGGAGTGTTCGAGAATTTCAGCCCCAGCATTTT. As protein: CAWSVREFQPQHF.

V gene TRBV2 combines with J gene TRBJ2-1, with a weak D call TRBD2 (5 bases). This CDR3 region has 14 residues. V was trimmed by 0 bases and J by 8 bases, leaving 11 bases between them. Germline lookup yields CDR1 SNHLY and CDR2 FYNNEI. CDR3 protein: CASSEARGKDEQFF. CDR3 nucleotide sequence: TGTGCCAGCAGTGAAGCGAGAGGGAAGGATGAGCAGTTCTTC.

The chain links TRBV9 to TRBJ2-1; 7 bases fit TRBD1. V lost 0 bases and J lost 2; bases outside the gene matches: 5. Germline V CDR1 and CDR2: SGDLS, YYNGEE. The CDR3 is 16 residues long. The CDR3 is CASSVDGDSAYNEQFF. The CDR3 bases are TGTGCCAGCAGCGTAGACGGGGACAGCGCCTACAATGAGCAGTTCTTC.

The rearrangement uses TRBV5-1 and TRBJ2-5, with D hard to call. The CDR3 contains 11 residues. Germline-derived CDR1 and CDR2 are SGHRS and YFSETQ. V lost 3 bases to trimming and J lost 2 bases, with 2 bases between them. In DNA, the CDR3 is TGCGCCAGCAGCTCTCAAGAGACCCAGTACTTC. Encoded protein: CASSSQETQYF.

Turning to this clone: The identical CDR3 is also encoded by other nucleotide sequences in the sample. The chain joins TRBV2 to TRBJ2-1; tentatively, D is TRBD2 (6 bases). Germline assignment: CDR1 SNHLY and CDR2 FYNNEI. V lost 0 bases, J lost 0 bases, and 6 bases lay in between. The CDR3 totals 15 residues. The CDR3 coding sequence is TGTGCCAGCAGTGAAGCGGGGGGCTCCTACAATGAGCAGTTCTTC. As protein: CASSEAGGSYNEQFF.

V gene TRBV18 combines with J gene TRBJ1-2; D is unclear. Trimming cost V 3 bases and J 8 bases, with 16 bases left between them. The CDR3 has 14 residues. The germline V gene encodes CDR1 KGHSH and CDR2 LQKENI. DNA for the CDR3: TGTGCCAGCTCACCTACGAGGGAAACTTTGGGCTACACCTTC. Its protein product is CASSPTRETLGYTF.

The V gene is TRBV4-2, the J gene TRBJ1-2; D is perhaps TRBD1 (5 bases). The CDR3 is 17 amino acids. Trimming removed 0 bases at V and 2 bases at J, with 16 bases between. Germline assignment: CDR1 LGHNA and CDR2 YNFKEQ. The CDR3: CASSQDGQGGFNYGYTF. CDR3 nucleotide sequence: TGTGCCAGCAGCCAAGATGGGCAGGGTGGGTTCAACTATGGCTACACCTTC.